The source of this TCR beta chain is a study of blood T cell repertoires in COVID-19. At the level of the study: Sites in the United States, Italy and Spain provided acute and convalescent COVID-19 samples. The cDNA or gDNA used as material had been derived from T cells, B-cell-depleted T cells, or PBMCs.

Per the original methods: Amplification of reference gene primers provided the estimated nucleated cell counts. Here immunoSEQ multiplex PCR was the method, and the copy in TCRdb shows in-frame clones only, minus some. V and J calls and clone size come straight from that table; D and trimming were deduced from the DNA. The repertoire has fewer than 400,000 clones, around 85% of them found once; the top ten carry approximately 3.7%. Deletions cut 4 bases from V and 10 bases from J, with 13 bases between. The CDR3 is 12 amino acids. CDR1 and CDR2 from the germline V gene are SEHNR and FQNEAQ (reference sequence).

The V call is TRBV7-9, the J call TRBJ1-1; D is perhaps TRBD1 (5 bases). The sequenced sample consisted of peripheral blood. The receptor comes from a woman under 30 with acute or convalescent COVID-19. This CDR3 is CASSSERGAAFF. DNA for the CDR3: TGTGCCAGCAGCTCGGAGCGGGGCGCAGCTTTCTTT.